The 24 T cell receptor beta chains listed next were all sequenced from one sample in a study of CD8 T cells in ankylosing spondylitis. TCRdb re-analysed the 5' RACE reads in MiXCR, keeping a single row per CDR3 protein. The sample consists of about 450,000 distinct CDR3 sequences, 26% of them appearing once. Study-level findings and limits: Ankylosing spondylitis blood appeared to be characterized by a TCR beta motif of about eight highly homologous variants.

Their target antigens are unknown. The sequencing input was blood, either unsorted or a sorted T cell fraction (not recorded which). All receptors come from a male donor with ankylosing spondylitis.

This chain connects TRBV11-2 to TRBJ2-7, with 9 bases fitting TRBD2. This CDR3 region has 15 residues. Germline-derived CDR1 and CDR2 are SGHAT and FQNNGV. V dropped 0 bases and J dropped 6; count of bases not matched to a gene: 6. The DNA of the CDR3 is TGTGCCAGCAGCTTAGAGCGTAGCGGGAGTCCCGAGCAGTACGTC. Its translation is CASSLERSGSPEQYV.

The rearrangement uses TRBV7-8 and TRBJ2-2; 8 nucleotides align to TRBD2. The germline CDR1 and CDR2 sequences are SGHVS and FQNEAQ. With V trimmed by 2 bases and J by 0 bases, 5 bases remained unmatched. The length of the CDR3 is 17 residues. CDR3 sequence reads: CASSLSRGGTNTGELFF. The DNA for the CDR3 is TGTGCCAGCAGCTTAAGTCGGGGGGGGACGAACACCGGGGAGCTGTTTTTT.

The chain couples TRBV12-3 or TRBV12-4 to TRBJ1-2; 8 positions agree with TRBD1. The V segment lost 4 bases and the J segment 0 bases; nucleotides outside the gene matches: 7. CDR3 length: 16 amino acids. CDR3 in DNA: TGTGCCAGCAGTTCCCGGGACAGGAAAGCTAACTATGGCTACACCTTC. Residues: CASSSRDRKANYGYTF.

The V call is TRBV14, the J call TRBJ2-7; D unresolved. V lost 2 bases and J lost 6, with 14 bases in between. CDR1 and CDR2 from the germline V gene are SGHDN and FVKESK. There are 14 residues in the CDR3. Written as DNA, the CDR3 is TGTGCCAGCAGCCAAAAGCCAGCATCGGGCGAGCAGTACTTC. Protein product: CASSQKPASGEQYF.

This clonotype showed up just a few times. This chain joins TRBV5-1 and TRBJ2-5; TRBD2 might be the D (5 bases). V shed 2 bases and J shed 2 bases, with 10 bases lying between them. The CDR3 spans 14 residues. Germline-derived CDR1 and CDR2 are SGHRS and YFSETQ. As DNA, the CDR3 is TGCGCCAGCAGCTTTAGGCGGACTCAAGAGACCCAGTACTTC. Translating gives CASSFRRTQETQYF.

This clonotype was counted between two and nine times. This rearrangement joins TRBV5-1 to TRBJ1-1; no definite D call. Germline CDR1 SGHRS, CDR2 YFSETQ. V was shortened by 3 bases and J by 0 bases, with 9 bases between the two germline ends. The CDR3 totals 14 residues. The CDR3: CASSSMTMNTEAFF. The DNA of the CDR3 is TGCGCCAGCAGCTCGATGACAATGAACACTGAAGCTTTCTTT.

This clonotype was observed a handful of times. The chain carries TRBV25-1 and TRBJ1-3; TRBD1 aligns across 10 bases. Looked up from germline, CDR1 is MGHDK and CDR2 is SYGVNS. With V trimmed by 6 bases and J by 3 bases, 5 bases remained unmatched. CDR3 length equals 15 residues. The CDR3 region has the DNA TGTGCCAGCAGCGCCGGGGACAGGGGTGGAAACACCATATATTTT. This sequence encodes CASSAGDRGGNTIYF.

The rearrangement links TRBV18 to TRBJ2-7; 9 nucleotides match TRBD1. In germline, CDR1 is KGHSH, CDR2 LQKENI. V gave up 2 bases and J gave up 3 bases; unmatched junction bases: 2. The CDR3 runs 14 residues. The CDR3 DNA follows: TGTGCCAGCTCACCAGGGACAGGGAACTACGAGCAGTACTTC. It codes for CASSPGTGNYEQYF.

Remarks on this clonotype: A much more abundant neighbour one base away suggests this may be a read error. The chain links TRBV5-1 to TRBJ1-1; 10 bases are shared with TRBD1. Trimming cost V 3 bases and J 4 bases; bases outside gene matches: 3. The CDR3 length is 14 residues. Germline-derived CDR1 and CDR2 are SGHRS and YFSETQ. The CDR3 sequence: CASSSDRGTTEAFF. For the CDR3, the DNA is TGCGCCAGCAGCTCGGACAGGGGGACCACTGAAGCTTTCTTT.

In its sample, this clonotype was seen once. The rearrangement links TRBV5-6 to TRBJ2-1; D is possibly TRBD1 (6 bases). The CDR3 contains 15 residues. V lost 2 bases, J lost 3 bases, and 12 bases lay in between. Looked up from germline, CDR1 is SGHDT and CDR2 is YYEEEE. The CDR3 here is CASSFDRTNYNEQFF. The CDR3 DNA reads as TGTGCCAGCAGCTTTGACAGGACAAACTACAATGAGCAGTTCTTC.

The chain carries TRBV7-9 and TRBJ2-7; 10 bases map to TRBD1. The CDR3 has 16 amino acids. The germline CDR1 and CDR2 sequences are SEHNR and FQNEAQ (reference sequence). V dropped 6 bases and J dropped 4; count of bases not matched to a gene: 12. CDR3 sequence reads: CASSLSPGQGLYEQYV. Here the CDR3 DNA reads TGTGCCAGCAGTTTATCCCCGGGACAGGGGTTGTACGAGCAGTACGTC.

This clonotype has just a few counts. V usage is TRBV3-1 and J usage is TRBJ2-6, with D unclear. V lost 1 base and J 4 bases, leaving 5 bases between the germline ends. The CDR3 spans 14 residues. Germline loops: CDR1 LGHDT, CDR2 YNNKEL (reference sequence). The CDR3 bases are TGTGCCAGCAGCCAAGCCCGAGGGGCCAACGTCCTGACTTTC. Amino acid sequence: CASSQARGANVLTF.

The chain couples TRBV6-5 to TRBJ2-3; maybe TRBD1 (5 bases). Germline CDR1 reads MNHEY; CDR2 reads SVGAGI. CDR3 length: 17 residues. V was clipped by 4 bases and J by 4 bases, with 21 bases between them. The CDR3 DNA is TGTGCCAGCAGTTCAATACCCCAGGGCCCACACGCAGATACGCAGTATTTT. Protein: CASSSIPQGPHADTQYF.

The chain joins TRBV5-1 to TRBJ2-7, with 9 nucleotides matching TRBD1. This CDR3 has 16 residues. Germline-derived CDR1 and CDR2 are SGHRS and YFSETQ. The trim removed 6 bases at V and 6 bases at J, leaving 16 bases unmatched. As DNA, the CDR3 is TGCGCCAGCACCTCGTCCATGGGACAGGGTTCGAGCGAGCAGTACTTC. Translating it yields CASTSSMGQGSSEQYF.

The rearrangement links TRBV15 to TRBJ2-3, with 12 bases fitting TRBD2. Germline loops: CDR1 LNHNV, CDR2 YYDKDF (reference sequence). V lost 5 bases, J lost 5 bases, and 8 bases stayed unmatched. The CDR3 totals 16 residues. The CDR3 is CATSVLAGGPIDTQYF. DNA for the CDR3: TGTGCCACCAGCGTCCTAGCGGGAGGGCCGATAGATACGCAGTATTTT.

This clonotype was counted at least ten times. This sequence joins TRBV7-2 and TRBJ1-5, with D perhaps matching TRBD1 (5 bases). Germline assignment: CDR1 SGHTA and CDR2 FQGNSA. Trimming pared 5 bases from V and 0 bases from J, leaving 11 bases between. The CDR3 totals 15 residues. The CDR3 reads CASSPGANSNQPQHF. CDR3 coding DNA: TGTGCCAGCAGCCCCGGGGCTAATAGCAATCAGCCCCAGCATTTT.

A few counts support this clonotype. V and J are TRBV27 and TRBJ1-5; D ambiguous. V lost 8 bases and J 0 bases, leaving 17 bases between the germline ends. The CDR3 is 16 amino acids. Germline V gives CDR1 MNHEY, CDR2 SMNVEV (reference sequence). CDR3 bases: TGTGCCAGCCAACGGGTAGCAGTTAATAGCAATCAGCCCCAGCATTTT. Its translation is CASQRVAVNSNQPQHF.

This sequence joins TRBV3-1 and TRBJ2-1; D is possibly TRBD2 (5 bases). This CDR3 region has 14 residues. V lost 4 bases and J lost 4, with 11 bases in between. The germline CDR1 and CDR2 sequences are LGHDT and YNNKEL (reference sequence). The CDR3 is CASSPFGEYNEQFF. The CDR3 nucleotides read TGTGCCAGCAGCCCTTTCGGGGAATACAATGAGCAGTTCTTC.

V and J are TRBV11-2 and TRBJ2-1, with 9 bases lining up with TRBD2. Unmatched junction bases numbered 18, after V lost 5 bases and J lost 4 bases. The germline V gene has CDR1 SGHAT and CDR2 FQNNGV. The CDR3 is 19 residues long. CDR3 sequence (DNA): TGTGCCAGCAGCCCGATTTTCTCCGTAGCGGGAGAACGGTACAATGAGCAGTTCTTC. This gives the protein CASSPIFSVAGERYNEQFF. The full variable domain, in which reference TRBV11-2 and TRBJ2-1 provide the parts outside the CDR3, is EAGVAQSPRYKIIEKRQSVAFWCNPISGHATLYWYQQILGQGPKLLIQFQNNGVVDDSQLPKDRFSAERLKGVDSTLKIQPAKLEDSAVYLCASSPIFSVAGERYNEQFFGPGTRLTVL.

This clonotype was observed a few times. The V and J genes are TRBV20-1 and TRBJ1-5, with TRBD1 matching 8 bases. The CDR3 covers 14 residues. The germline V gene encodes CDR1 DFQATT and CDR2 SNEGSKA (reference sequence). Trimming cost V 5 bases and J 2 bases; bases outside gene matches: 5. CDR3 DNA sequence: TGCAGTGCTCCAGGGGGCATTGGCAATCAGCCCCAGCATTTT. Amino acids: CSAPGGIGNQPQHF.

This clonotype was seen only a few times. The chain has TRBV25-1 and TRBJ1-2; TRBD1 is a possible D gene (5 bases). Germline V gene data show CDR1 as MGHDK and CDR2 as SYGVNS. Trimming took 0 bases from V and 2 from J, leaving 22 bases between them. The CDR3 length is 19 residues. This chain's CDR3 is CASSEYGGPSVTLNYGYTF. CDR3 DNA: TGTGCCAGCAGTGAATATGGGGGACCTTCAGTAACACTGAACTATGGCTACACCTTC.

This chain links TRBV24-1 with TRBJ1-2; a weak D match, TRBD1 (5 bases). The CDR3 loop spans 14 amino acids. The V gene lost 4 bases and the J gene lost 2 bases, with 10 bases spanning the gap. From germline, CDR1 is KGHDR and CDR2 SFDVKD. The chain's CDR3 is CATSDRWGNYGYTF. Here the CDR3 DNA reads TGTGCCACCAGTGACCGATGGGGGAACTATGGCTACACCTTC.

The gene calls are TRBV7-2 and TRBJ2-3; D not certain. V was pared by 5 bases and J by 0 bases, with 12 bases between. The CDR3 is 15 residues long. From germline, CDR1 is SGHTA and CDR2 FQGNSA. The DNA for the CDR3 is TGTGCCAGCAGCCGTCAGCCGGAGAGCACAGATACGCAGTATTTT. It encodes CASSRQPESTDTQYF.

The V call is TRBV5-1, the J call TRBJ2-7, with 8 bases matching TRBD1. CDR1 and CDR2 (germline): SGHRS, YFSETQ. The CDR3 contains 14 residues. Losses at the gene ends were 1 base for V and 3 bases for J; bases not matched to a gene: 3. The CDR3 is CASSLLGQGYEQYF. The CDR3 DNA reads TGCGCCAGCAGCTTGCTCGGACAGGGCTACGAGCAGTACTTC.